These 32 T cell receptor beta chains came from one sample sequenced in a study of control samples from healthy donors and cancer patients. Assay used: immunoSEQ multiplex PCR; TCRdb lists only in-frame clones, some missing. The sample records over 75,000 clones, 82% being singletons. Sequencing used blood. The source of these receptors is a man aged 60-69 years in good health.

The rearrangement joins TRBV7-5 to TRBJ2-7; the table calls TRBD2, which could not be checked here. TRBV7-5 is a documented pseudogene. CDR3 length: 14 amino acids. CDR3 region: CARSMCPEGWEQYF. CDR3 sequence (DNA): TGTGCCAGAAGCATGTGCCCTGAGGGTTGGGAGCAGTACTTC.

Here the CDR3 DNA reads TGTGCCAGCAGCGTAGGGACAGCTGGAAACACCATATATTTT. It is translated as CASSVGTAGNTIYF. The chain combines TRBV2 with TRBJ1-3, with 7 bases that match TRBD1. The CDR3 is 14 residues long. V dropped 6 bases and J dropped 2; count of bases not matched to a gene: 4. Germline-derived CDR1 and CDR2 are SNHLY and FYNNEI.

This rearrangement joins TRBV4-2 to TRBJ2-2; weak D call: TRBD1 (6 bases). Germline V lookup: CDR1 LGHNA, CDR2 YNFKEQ. The V end lost 1 base, the J end lost 7 bases, and 16 bases lay between the germline ends. The CDR3 length is 16 residues. CDR3 in DNA: TGTGCCAGCAGCCAAGGCGGATCTGGGGGCCACGGGGAGCTGTTTTTT. Translation gives CASSQGGSGGHGELFF.

CDR3 bases: TGCGCCAGCAGTGTTGGTAGCAATGCTGAGCAGTTCTTC. Protein: CASSVGSNAEQFF. The chain links TRBV10-2 to TRBJ2-1; D remains unclear. V was pared by 4 bases and J by 9 bases, with 13 bases between. CDR1 is WSHSY and CDR2 is SAAADI in the germline V gene. The CDR3 is 13 amino acids.

The table lists this clone with a count of one. This sequence joins TRBV7-9 and TRBJ2-2; 8 bases line up with TRBD1. Trimming took 1 base from V and 2 from J; bases not matched to a gene: 6. The length of the CDR3 is 17 residues. Germline assignment: CDR1 SEHNR and CDR2 FQNEAQ (reference sequence). The CDR3 loop reads CASSLGVQGGNTGELFF. In DNA, the CDR3 is TGTGCCAGCAGCTTAGGGGTACAGGGGGGAAACACCGGGGAGCTGTTTTTT.

This sequence joins TRBV4-1 and TRBJ1-1; tentatively, D is TRBD1 (6 bases). The V and J ends lost 0 bases and 4 bases respectively, with 15 bases between them. The length of the CDR3 is 16 residues. The V gene's germline CDR1 is MGHRA and CDR2 YSYEKL. CDR3 in DNA: TGCGCCAGCAGCCAAGATGGGGCAGGGGAGGTCACTGAAGCTTTCTTT. Protein: CASSQDGAGEVTEAFF.

This clone was recorded a few times. This chain uses TRBV18 with TRBJ2-3, with D tentatively TRBD1 (5 bases). V was shortened by 8 bases and J by 0 bases, with 15 bases between the two germline ends. CDR1 and CDR2 (germline): KGHSH, LQKENI. The CDR3 sequence is 15 residues long. The CDR3 DNA reads as TGTGCCAGCAAGCCGCAGGGTTCTAGCACAGATACGCAGTATTTT. Protein: CASKPQGSSTDTQYF.

This chain uses TRBV5-5 with TRBJ2-7, with a tentative D call TRBD1 (6 bases). The V and J ends lost 4 bases and 2 bases respectively, with 10 bases between them. Germline values: CDR1 SGHKS, CDR2 YYEKEE (reference sequence). The length of the CDR3 is 13 residues. The CDR3 spells CASSETGPYEQYF. The CDR3, as DNA: TGTGCCAGCAGCGAAACAGGGCCCTACGAGCAGTACTTC.

The chain recombines TRBV19 with TRBJ2-2, with 8 bases matching TRBD2. The V and J ends lost 4 bases and 5 bases, in that order; junction bases with no gene match: 9. Per germline, CDR1 LNHDA and CDR2 SQIVND (reference sequence). The CDR3 is made up of 16 amino acids. The DNA of the CDR3 is TGTGCCAGTAGTAAAGGACTAGCCGGAGCTACCGGGGAGCTGTTTTTT. Encoded protein: CASSKGLAGATGELFF.

This chain connects TRBV19 to TRBJ1-5, with D uncertain. This CDR3 has 14 residues. Trimming removed 7 bases from V and 0 bases from J, with 10 bases in between. Per the germline V gene, CDR1 is LNHDA and CDR2 is SQIVND (reference sequence). The CDR3 protein is CASNRATSNQPQHF. The DNA of the CDR3 is TGTGCCAGTAATCGGGCAACTAGCAATCAGCCCCAGCATTTT. The full variable domain, its missing parts supplied by reference TRBV19 and TRBJ1-5, is DGGITQSPKYLFRKEGQNVTLSCEQNLNHDAMYWYRQDPGQGLRLIYYSQIVNDFQKGDIAEGYSVSREKKESFPLTVTSAQKNPTAFYLCASNRATSNQPQHFGDGTRLSIL.

The V call is TRBV12-5, the J call TRBJ2-5; D gene ambiguous. Deletions cut 1 base from V and 5 bases from J, with 8 bases between. The germline gives CDR1 LGHNT, CDR2 FRNRAP. The CDR3 runs 13 residues. The DNA of the CDR3 is TGTGCTAGTGGTTTGGACATAAGGGAGACCCAGTACTTC. Residues: CASGLDIRETQYF.

This rearrangement joins TRBV3-1 (or the pseudogene TRBV3-2) to TRBJ2-1; D ambiguous. The CDR3 is 13 residues long. CDR1 is LGHDT and CDR2 is YNNKEL in the germline V gene (reference sequence). Trimming shortened V by 2 bases and J by 4 bases, and 6 bases separated the two germline ends. The CDR3 DNA follows: TGTGCCAGCAGCCAATTGTCGTACAATGAGCAGTTCTTC. It codes for CASSQLSYNEQFF.

V is TRBV7-8 and J is TRBJ1-2; D unclear. V lost 0 bases to trimming and J lost 7 bases, with 9 bases between them. The CDR3 spans 13 residues. The V gene's germline CDR1 is SGHVS and CDR2 FQNEAQ. DNA for the CDR3: TGTGCCAGCAGCTTAGCCCGGGGATCTGGCTACACCTTC. Residues: CASSLARGSGYTF.

This rearrangement joins TRBV11-1 to TRBJ1-6, with 8 bases lining up with TRBD1. Per germline, CDR1 SGHAT and CDR2 FQDESV (reference sequence). There are 14 residues in the CDR3. J was trimmed by 9 bases and V by 5 bases; bases with no gene match: 6. The CDR3 DNA reads TGTGCCAGCAGCCTAGGGACAGGAGGTTCACCCCTCCACTTT. Its translation: CASSLGTGGSPLHF.

This sequence joins TRBV7-2 and TRBJ1-3, with TRBD1 as a possible D gene (6 bases). The V and J ends lost 5 bases and 5 bases respectively, with 10 bases between them. The CDR3 runs to 13 residues. Germline loops: CDR1 SGHTA, CDR2 FQGNSA. The CDR3 reads CASSPDRRNTIYF. Here the CDR3 DNA reads TGTGCCAGCAGCCCAGACAGGAGAAACACCATATATTTT.

This chain links TRBV29-1 with TRBJ2-7; D is perhaps TRBD1 (6 bases). The V and J ends lost 4 bases and 2 bases respectively, with 9 bases between them. This CDR3 has 12 residues. Germline assignment: CDR1 SQVTM and CDR2 ANQGSEA. CDR3 region: CSVVKGAYEQYF. In DNA, the CDR3 is TGCAGCGTTGTAAAGGGGGCCTACGAGCAGTACTTC.

This chain uses TRBV27 with TRBJ1-1; D is possibly TRBD1 (6 bases). Germline CDR1 is MNHEY and CDR2 is SMNVEV (reference sequence). Trimming left V 6 bases short and J 3 bases short, with 17 bases between. The CDR3 has 15 amino acids. CDR3 bases: TGTGCCAGCAGCCCGGGACCAGGGGTTTACACTGAAGCTTTCTTT. Translated: CASSPGPGVYTEAFF.

The chain has TRBV7-2 and TRBJ1-5; 9 nucleotides line up with TRBD1. The junction had 4 bases not matched to a gene; V was cut back by 5 bases and J by 2 bases. Germline CDR1 reads SGHTA; CDR2 reads FQGNSA. This CDR3 comprises 15 residues. DNA of the CDR3: TGTGCCAGCAGCCTTACAGGGGGCGGCAATCAGCCCCAGCATTTT. Amino acids: CASSLTGGGNQPQHF.

The rearrangement links TRBV6-5 to TRBJ1-3; D remains unclear. Per the germline V gene, CDR1 is MNHEY and CDR2 is SVGAGI. The CDR3 is 14 residues long. Trimming left V 0 bases short and J 5 bases short, with 8 bases between. The CDR3 DNA reads as TGTGCCAGCAGTTACTCTGGGGATCGAAACACCATATATTTT. Translated, it gives CASSYSGDRNTIYF.

The chain links TRBV28 to TRBJ1-6; tentative D call: TRBD1 (5 bases). Germline V gives CDR1 MDHEN, CDR2 SYDVKM. V was cut by 5 bases and J by 9 bases, with 17 bases left in between. The CDR3 is made up of 15 amino acids. CDR3 residues: CASSPGRDEVSPLHF. DNA for the CDR3: TGTGCCAGCAGTCCGGGACGTGATGAGGTTTCACCCCTCCACTTT.

The chain links TRBV5-1 to TRBJ2-4, with 10 bases that match TRBD1. Per germline, CDR1 SGHRS and CDR2 YFSETQ. The CDR3 consists of 14 residues. After removal of 4 bases from V and 8 bases from J, the junction contained 6 bases not matched to a gene. CDR3 DNA: TGCGCCAGCAGCCAGGGACAGGGGAGGGACATTCAGTACTTC. It specifies CASSQGQGRDIQYF.

The chain is built from TRBV12-3 or TRBV12-4 and TRBJ2-1; D is ambiguous. Trimming took off 3 bases at V and 4 bases at J, with 1 base between the two ends. The CDR3 sequence is 11 residues long. The CDR3 DNA sequence: TGTGCCAGCAGTTTTTACAATGAGCAGTTCTTC. It translates to CASSFYNEQFF.

The chain joins TRBV27 to TRBJ2-7, with TRBD1 as a possible D gene (5 bases). The CDR3 is 16 amino acids. CDR1 and CDR2 (germline): MNHEY, SMNVEV (reference sequence). V lost 3 bases and J 2 bases, leaving 17 bases between the germline ends. The CDR3 is CASSFLQGLRPYEQYF. CDR3 DNA: TGTGCCAGCAGTTTCCTCCAGGGCCTTCGACCCTACGAGCAGTACTTC.

The chain couples TRBV27 to TRBJ2-3, with 8 nucleotides matching TRBD2. V was clipped by 6 bases and J by 4 bases; unmatched bases: 12. The CDR3 covers 16 residues. CDR1 and CDR2 from the germline V gene are MNHEY and SMNVEV (reference sequence). CDR3 sequence reads: CASSMTSAVRSDTQYF. DNA of the CDR3: TGTGCCAGCAGCATGACTAGCGCAGTCAGATCAGATACGCAGTATTTT.

This clone has only one observation. J is TRBJ2-7 and V is TRBV19; D unresolved. Germline loops: CDR1 LNHDA, CDR2 SQIVND (reference sequence). This CDR3 comprises 12 residues. V lost 1 base, J lost 3 bases, and 4 bases lay in between. CDR3 nucleotide sequence: TGTGCCAGTAGTATAGCAGGCTACGAGCAGTACTTC. It codes for CASSIAGYEQYF.

J is TRBJ1-6 and V is TRBV27; D perhaps matches TRBD1 (5 bases). This CDR3 comprises 17 residues. Germline loops: CDR1 MNHEY, CDR2 SMNVEV (reference sequence). V lost 2 bases to trimming and J lost 0 bases, with 11 bases between them. The DNA of the CDR3 is TGTGCCAGCAGTTTAGGGGGAGAAAGCTCCTATAATTCACCCCTCCACTTT. Translating gives CASSLGGESSYNSPLHF.

This clone was seen once. The chain couples TRBV18 to TRBJ1-6, with D maybe TRBD1 (5 bases). The V end lost 3 bases, the J end lost 10 bases, and 19 bases lay between the germline ends. The length of the CDR3 is 16 residues. The germline CDR1 and CDR2 sequences are KGHSH and LQKENI. CDR3 in DNA: TGTGCCAGCTCACCGGTCCGAGGACAAGACTACTCACCCCTCCACTTT. It is translated as CASSPVRGQDYSPLHF.

This sequence joins TRBV4-1 and TRBJ1-4; no firm D call. This CDR3 has 16 residues. V was clipped by 0 bases and J by 0 bases, with 8 bases between them. Germline assignment: CDR1 MGHRA and CDR2 YSYEKL. In nucleotides, the CDR3 is TGCGCCAGCAGCCAAGAACCGACTCCAACTAATGAAAAACTGTTTTTT. As protein: CASSQEPTPTNEKLFF.

The chain links TRBV3-1 (or the pseudogene TRBV3-2) to TRBJ2-7, with D hard to call. V lost 0 bases and J 3 bases, leaving 6 bases between the germline ends. CDR3 length: 13 amino acids. Per the germline V gene, CDR1 is LGHDT and CDR2 is YNNKEL (reference sequence). In DNA, the CDR3 is TGTGCCAGCAGCCAAGACAGCTACTACGAGCAGTACTTC. It specifies CASSQDSYYEQYF.

J is TRBJ2-1 and V is TRBV7-6; D gene unclear. CDR1 is SGHVS, CDR2 FNYEAQ, per germline. Between the trimmed V and J ends, which lost 5 bases and 8 bases, there was a span of 22 bases. The CDR3 contains 16 residues. CDR3 in DNA: TGTGCCAGCAGCATGAACTACGTAGGCCCTAAGGATGAGCAGTTCTTC. Translated, it gives CASSMNYVGPKDEQFF.

The chain uses TRBV4-2 and TRBJ1-4, with D perhaps matching TRBD1 (5 bases). V dropped 0 bases and J dropped 0 bases, with 14 bases sitting between them. CDR1 and CDR2 (germline): LGHNA, YNFKEQ. The CDR3 sequence is 18 residues long. The CDR3, as DNA: TGTGCCAGCAGCCAAGATCTCGTGGGACCTACAACTAATGAAAAACTGTTTTTT. Translation: CASSQDLVGPTTNEKLFF.

This chain links TRBV3-1 (or the pseudogene TRBV3-2) with TRBJ1-4; 9 bases fit TRBD1. The CDR3 extends over 16 amino acids. Germline V CDR1 and CDR2: LGHDT, YNNKEL (reference sequence). V gave up 3 bases and J gave up 2 bases; unmatched junction bases: 4. For the CDR3, the DNA is TGTGCCAGCAGCCAGAGGACAGGGGTGACTAATGAAAAACTGTTTTTT. The encoded protein is CASSQRTGVTNEKLFF.